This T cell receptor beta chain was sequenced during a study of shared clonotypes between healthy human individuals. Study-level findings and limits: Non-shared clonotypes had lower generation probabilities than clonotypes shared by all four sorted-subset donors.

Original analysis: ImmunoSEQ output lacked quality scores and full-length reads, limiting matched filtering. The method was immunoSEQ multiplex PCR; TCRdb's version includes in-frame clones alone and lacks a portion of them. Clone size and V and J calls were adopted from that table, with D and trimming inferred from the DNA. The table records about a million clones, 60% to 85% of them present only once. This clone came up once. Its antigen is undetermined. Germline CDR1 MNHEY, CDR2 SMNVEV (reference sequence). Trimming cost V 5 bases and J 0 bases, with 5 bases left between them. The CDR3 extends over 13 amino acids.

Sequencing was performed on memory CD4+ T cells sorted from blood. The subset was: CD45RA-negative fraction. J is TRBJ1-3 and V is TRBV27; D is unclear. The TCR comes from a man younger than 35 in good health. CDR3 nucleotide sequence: TGTGCCAGCAGTCCGTACTCTGGAAACACCATATATTTT. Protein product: CASSPYSGNTIYF.